These 21 T cell receptor beta chains share one sample of origin, sequenced in a study of cytomegalovirus exposure and HLA in healthy donors. TCRdb keeps only in-frame clones here, not all; method: immunoSEQ multiplex PCR. The sample carries approximately 160,000 clones, about 89% recorded once. What was sequenced was PBMCs. The receptors were sampled from a woman younger than 30 in good health and CMV-seropositive.

Only one count was recorded for this clone. CDR3: CASSYTLGRDQETQYF. CDR3 nucleotides: TGTGCCAGCAGTTACACCCTCGGGAGGGACCAAGAGACCCAGTACTTC. The J gene is TRBJ2-5, the V gene TRBV6-5; 8 positions match TRBD2. Trimming at V came to 2 bases and at J to 0 bases, leaving 5 bases not matched to a gene. The CDR3 runs 16 residues. Germline V lookup: CDR1 MNHEY, CDR2 SVGAGI.

CDR3: CASSYSASQNTGELFF. The CDR3 region has the DNA TGTGCCAGCAGTTACTCGGCTAGCCAGAACACCGGGGAGCTGTTTTTT. This chain links TRBV6-6 with TRBJ2-2; TRBD2 is a possible D gene (5 bases). V was trimmed by 0 bases and J by 1 base, leaving 9 bases between them. The CDR3 is made up of 16 amino acids. Germline V gene lookup returns CDR1 MNHNY and CDR2 SVGAGI (reference sequence).

This clone has a single count. The V call is TRBV28, the J call TRBJ1-1; 9 bases line up with TRBD1. The CDR3 length is 15 residues. Germline loops: CDR1 MDHEN, CDR2 SYDVKM. V trimming: 6 bases; J trimming: 3 bases; junction bases outside the gene matches: 8. Here the CDR3 DNA reads TGTGCCAGCAGGGGGGGGGACAGGGTCGACACTGAAGCTTTCTTT. Translation: CASRGGDRVDTEAFF.

The chain is built from TRBV6-5 and TRBJ2-5, with unresolved D. This CDR3 has 14 residues. Germline CDR1 MNHEY, CDR2 SVGAGI. V was pared by 2 bases and J by 2 bases, with 9 bases between. CDR3 residues: CASSYLQKQETQYF. CDR3 sequence (DNA): TGTGCCAGCAGTTACCTACAGAAACAAGAGACCCAGTACTTC.

This clone was counted once. The rearrangement links TRBV5-6 to TRBJ2-3; D may be TRBD2 (5 bases). The CDR3 consists of 13 residues. CDR1 SGHDT and CDR2 YYEEEE come from the germline V gene. V was pared by 3 bases and J by 6 bases, with 11 bases between. CDR3 sequence (DNA): TGTGCCAGCAGCTGGACTTCGATGGATACGCAGTATTTT. It yields the protein CASSWTSMDTQYF.

This clone showed up just a few times. This chain uses TRBV2 with TRBJ1-2, with TRBD1 matching over 7 bases. This CDR3 is 15 amino acids long. The J segment lost 2 bases and the V segment lost 4 bases, leaving 7 bases of the junction unmatched. In germline, CDR1 is SNHLY, CDR2 FYNNEI. The CDR3 nucleotides read TGTGCCAGCAGTGCTCAGGGACAGATAAACTATGGCTACACCTTC. Its translation: CASSAQGQINYGYTF. The whole variable domain, remainder taken from reference TRBV2 and TRBJ1-2, is EPEVTQTPSHQVTQMGQEVILRCVPISNHLYFYWYRQILGQKVEFLVSFYNNEISEKSEIFDDQFSVERPDGSNFTLKIRSTKLEDSAMYFCASSAQGQINYGYTFGSGTRLTVV.

The rearrangement uses TRBV18 and TRBJ2-1; TRBD2 aligns across 12 bases. Germline V CDR1 and CDR2: KGHSH, LQKENI. CDR3 length: 19 residues. V trimming: 6 bases; J trimming: 0 bases; junction bases outside the gene matches: 12. For the CDR3, the DNA is TGTGCCAGCTCGTCCTCACTAGCGGGAGGAGGTCACTCCTACAATGAGCAGTTCTTC. Amino acid sequence: CASSSSLAGGGHSYNEQFF.

Only one count was recorded for this clone. J is TRBJ2-5 and V is TRBV7-9; the match to TRBD2 covers 9 bases. The V gene's germline CDR1 is SEHNR and CDR2 FQNEAQ (reference sequence). The ends lost 5 bases at V and 5 bases at J; junction bases unmatched: 15. The CDR3 contains 17 residues. The CDR3 here is CASSNWVLAGRRETQYF. CDR3 DNA sequence: TGTGCCAGCAGCAATTGGGTTCTAGCGGGGCGGAGGGAGACCCAGTACTTC.

The V gene is TRBV19, the J gene TRBJ2-3; TRBD1 aligns across 10 bases. CDR1 LNHDA and CDR2 SQIVND come from the germline V gene (reference sequence). The V gene end was trimmed by 6 bases and the J gene end by 3 bases; junction bases not matched to a gene: 6. The CDR3 runs to 15 residues. The CDR3 sequence is CASSSGTGVTDTQYF. The CDR3 region has the DNA TGTGCCAGTAGCTCTGGGACAGGGGTGACAGATACGCAGTATTTT.

The rearrangement links TRBV27 to TRBJ1-4; TRBD1 agrees at 7 bases. The germline V gene encodes CDR1 MNHEY and CDR2 SMNVEV (reference sequence). The CDR3 consists of 15 residues. The trim removed 5 bases at V and 6 bases at J, leaving 9 bases unmatched. As DNA, the CDR3 is TGTGCCAGCAGTGTGTACAGGGGTGCTGATGAAAAACTGTTTTTT. Translated, it gives CASSVYRGADEKLFF.

The chain couples TRBV5-1 to TRBJ2-7; D not certain. Between the trimmed V and J ends, which lost 2 bases and 0 bases, there was a span of 9 bases. The CDR3 consists of 14 residues. Germline V gene sequence: CDR1 SGHRS, CDR2 YFSETQ. The CDR3 sequence is CASSFLVSSYEQYF. The CDR3 bases are TGCGCCAGCAGCTTTCTAGTAAGCTCCTACGAGCAGTACTTC.

The chain couples TRBV15 to TRBJ1-5; 9 bases agree with TRBD1. The V gene end was trimmed by 1 base and the J gene end by 0 bases; junction bases not matched to a gene: 7. CDR3 length: 18 amino acids. The germline V gene encodes CDR1 LNHNV and CDR2 YYDKDF (reference sequence). CDR3 nucleotide sequence: TGTGCCACCAGCAGAGGACGGGGACAGGGTTATAGCAATCAGCCCCAGCATTTT. Its translation is CATSRGRGQGYSNQPQHF.

This chain links TRBV5-1 with TRBJ2-7; 7 positions match TRBD1. V was pared by 3 bases and J by 6 bases, with 9 bases of the junction left unmatched. The germline gives CDR1 SGHRS, CDR2 YFSETQ. The CDR3 loop spans 14 amino acids. Here the CDR3 reads CASSSTGNYGEQYF. In DNA form, the CDR3 reads TGCGCCAGCAGCTCGACAGGGAATTACGGCGAGCAGTACTTC.

V usage is TRBV27 and J usage is TRBJ2-2; no reliable D call. V lost 2 bases, J lost 0 bases, and 13 bases lay in between. The germline V gene has CDR1 MNHEY and CDR2 SMNVEV (reference sequence). This CDR3 contains 17 residues. The CDR3 nucleotides are TGTGCCAGCAGTTTAAACGAGGAGAAGACGAACACCGGGGAGCTGTTTTTT. This gives the protein CASSLNEEKTNTGELFF.

V and J are TRBV7-9 and TRBJ2-5, with D possibly TRBD2 on 5 matching bases. Trimming cost V 5 bases and J 7 bases, with 17 bases left between them. This CDR3 has 14 residues. Germline CDR1 SEHNR, CDR2 FQNEAQ (reference sequence). CDR3: CASSPRGPGGTQYF. DNA for the CDR3: TGTGCCAGCAGCCCACGCGGGCCCGGAGGGACCCAGTACTTC.

This chain connects TRBV15 to TRBJ1-2; possible D gene TRBD1, 5 bases. Trimming took 4 bases from V and 3 from J, leaving 15 bases between them. The CDR3 extends over 15 amino acids. CDR1 is LNHNV, CDR2 YYDKDF, per germline (reference sequence). CDR3 in DNA: TGTGCCACCAGCATAAGCAGGGATTTAGACTATGGCTACACCTTC. Its translation: CATSISRDLDYGYTF.

V is TRBV10-3 and J is TRBJ1-2, with D perhaps matching TRBD1 (6 bases). The CDR3 consists of 13 residues. Deletions cut 10 bases from V and 4 bases from J, with 16 bases between. Germline values: CDR1 ENHRY, CDR2 SYGVKD. The CDR3 spells CATATGWAYGYTF. The CDR3 bases are TGTGCCACGGCTACAGGGTGGGCCTATGGCTACACCTTC.

V gene TRBV28 combines with J gene TRBJ2-1, with 12 bases identical to TRBD2. The CDR3 totals 15 residues. Germline V gene data show CDR1 as MDHEN and CDR2 as SYDVKM. V trimming: 2 bases; J trimming: 15 bases; junction bases outside the gene matches: 11. This CDR3 is CASSLGASGRAGAFF. The CDR3 nucleotides are TGTGCCAGCAGTTTAGGGGCTAGCGGGAGGGCCGGAGCGTTCTTC. Filled out from reference TRBV28 and TRBJ2-1, the complete variable domain reads DVKVTQSSRYLVKRTGEKVFLECVQDMDHENMFWYRQDPGLGLRLIYFSYDVKMKEKGDIPEGYSVSREKKERFSLILESASTNQTSMYLCASSLGASGRAGAFFGPGTRLTVL.

The chain employs TRBV2 and TRBJ2-7; D might be TRBD2 (6 bases). Germline V gene sequence: CDR1 SNHLY, CDR2 FYNNEI. The CDR3 has 15 amino acids. With 6 bases removed from V and 3 bases from J, the gap between germline ends came to 18 bases. The CDR3 sequence: CASRARTGGNYEQYF. The CDR3 nucleotides read TGTGCCAGCAGAGCTAGGACCGGGGGTAACTACGAGCAGTACTTC.

The chain couples TRBV7-8 to TRBJ2-7, with 8 bases matching TRBD1. Unmatched junction bases numbered 1, after V lost 3 bases and J lost 3 bases. This CDR3 is 13 amino acids long. In germline, CDR1 is SGHVS, CDR2 FQNEAQ. The CDR3 sequence is CASSFGQGYEQYF. The CDR3 nucleotides are TGTGCCAGCAGCTTCGGACAGGGCTACGAGCAGTACTTC.

The genes are TRBV6-6 and TRBJ2-7; maybe TRBD1 (6 bases). The V and J ends lost 6 bases and 4 bases respectively, with 19 bases between them. This CDR3 spans 15 amino acids. From germline, CDR1 is MNHNY and CDR2 SVGAGI (reference sequence). The CDR3 protein is CASSPNRAGNYEQYF. In DNA, the CDR3 is TGTGCCAGCAGCCCAAACAGGGCCGGTAATTACGAGCAGTACTTC.